These T cell receptor beta chains were read from a single sample in a study of shared clonotypes between healthy human individuals. Libraries were prepared by immunoSEQ multiplex PCR; TCRdb keeps only in-frame clonotypes and omits some of them. The sample has around 990,000 clones; about 72% are singletons. The sample taken for sequencing was memory CD4+ T cells from PBMCs. The receptors were gathered from a man between 18 and 35 years old in good health. Some clones in this sample may be carry-over from other donors' samples. Both conserved end residues are part of each CDR3. D genes are given only for firm matches. Not every row has a clone size; where given, it reads once, few, many or a size class.

j_call v_call d_call clone_size cdr3_aa cdr3_nt
TRBJ2-5 TRBV5-1 . . CASSPGSPGETQYF TGCGCCAGCAGCCCCGGGTCACCGGGGGAGACCCAGTACTTC
TRBJ1-2 TRBV28 TRBD1 . CASSSGQGIYGYTF TGTGCCAGCAGTTCGGGACAGGGAATCTATGGCTACACCTTC
TRBJ1-4 TRBV25-1 . . CASSGLQRTNEKLFF TGTGCCAGCAGTGGCCTCCAGCGAACTAATGAAAAACTGTTTTTT
TRBJ2-2 TRBV4-3 . . CASSQMGLVNTGELFF TGCGCCAGCAGCCAAATGGGACTTGTGAACACCGGGGAGCTGTTTTTT
TRBJ2-1 TRBV9 TRBD2 . CASSALAVSYNEQFF TGTGCCAGCAGCGCCCTAGCGGTCTCCTACAATGAGCAGTTCTTC
TRBJ1-3 TRBV7-9 . . CASSETPSGNTIYF TGTGCCAGCAGCGAGACCCCCTCTGGAAACACCATATATTTT
TRBJ1-5 TRBV19 . . CASRDKPYSNQPQHF TGTGCCAGTCGCGACAAGCCTTATAGCAATCAGCCCCAGCATTTT
TRBJ1-2 TRBV9 . few CASSVGGSGYTF TGTGCCAGCAGCGTGGGGGGTTCTGGCTACACCTTC
TRBJ2-1 TRBV5-1 . . CASSLEWDLAANEQFF TGCGCCAGCAGCTTGGAATGGGATTTGGCGGCGAATGAGCAGTTCTTC
TRBJ2-5 TRBV7-8 TRBD2 once CASTTRQRETETQYF TGTGCCAGCACCACCCGCCAGCGGGAGACCGAGACCCAGTACTTC
TRBJ1-5 TRBV7-8 . . CASSLATGGELRYQPQHF TGTGCCAGCAGCTTAGCAACGGGAGGGGAGCTCCGTTATCAGCCCCAGCATTTT
TRBJ1-2 TRBV10-2 . . CASSVQGNYGYTF TGCGCCAGCAGTGTACAGGGTAACTATGGCTACACCTTC
TRBJ1-2 TRBV7-3 . . CASSFRDGYGYTF TGTGCCAGCAGCTTCCGGGACGGATATGGCTACACCTTC
TRBJ2-2 TRBV11-2 TRBD2 . CASSSQLAVNTGELFF TGTGCCAGCAGCTCCCAACTAGCGGTGAACACCGGGGAGCTGTTTTTT
TRBJ2-6 TRBV6-6 . . CASSYRGTGANVLTF TGTGCCAGCAGTTACAGGGGGACGGGGGCCAACGTCCTGACTTTC
TRBJ1-2 TRBV30 . . CAWSVGLAGYGYTF TGTGCCTGGAGTGTAGGATTGGCAGGGTATGGCTACACCTTC
TRBJ2-2 TRBV11-3 TRBD2 . CASSLGGGTGELFF TGTGCCAGCAGCTTAGGCGGGGGTACCGGGGAGCTGTTTTTT
TRBJ2-1 TRBV11-2 . . CASSLVFVAPGSYNEQFF TGTGCCAGCAGCTTAGTGTTCGTGGCCCCGGGGTCCTACAATGAGCAGTTCTTC
TRBJ2-7 TRBV7-8 . once CASSSATVPYEQYF TGTGCCAGCAGCTCAGCGACAGTCCCCTACGAGCAGTACTTC
TRBJ1-6 TRBV30 . . CAWSVLAGYNSPLHF TGTGCCTGGAGTGTTTTGGCAGGCTATAATTCACCCCTCCACTTT
TRBJ1-3 TRBV9 . . CASSGGTAGNTIYF TGTGCCAGCAGCGGGGGGACGGCTGGAAACACCATATATTTT
TRBJ2-7 TRBV5-1 TRBD1 once CASSQGDYEQYF TGCGCCAGCAGTCAGGGGGACTACGAGCAGTACTTC
TRBJ2-5 TRBV6-6 TRBD1 . CASSPGQGIAETQYF TGTGCCAGCAGCCCGGGACAGGGGATTGCAGAGACCCAGTACTTC
TRBJ2-7 TRBV6-1 TRBD1 . CASSVPRQGTSYEQYF TGTGCCAGCAGTGTTCCACGACAGGGGACCTCCTACGAGCAGTACTTC
TRBJ2-4 TRBV27 . . CASRQGTLAKNIQYF TGTGCCAGCAGGCAGGGAACCCTAGCCAAAAACATTCAGTACTTC
TRBJ1-1 TRBV5-1 . . CASSLEGSLNTEAFF TGCGCCAGCAGCTTGGAAGGCAGCCTGAACACTGAAGCTTTCTTT
TRBJ2-5 TRBV7-6 . . CASSLNRGEETQYF TGTGCCAGCAGCCTAAATCGAGGGGAAGAGACCCAGTACTTC
TRBJ2-2 TRBV11-3 TRBD2 . CASSLVAGSSNTGELFF TGTGCCAGCAGCTTGGTAGCGGGGAGCTCGAACACCGGGGAGCTGTTTTTT
TRBJ2-4 TRBV9 TRBD2 . CASSVGDYQKNIQYF TGTGCCAGCAGCGTAGGGGACTACCAAAAAAACATTCAGTACTTC
TRBJ1-2 TRBV15 TRBD1 . CATSLLTGTAVYGYTF TGTGCCACCAGCCTACTAACCGGGACAGCTGTCTATGGCTACACCTTC
TRBJ2-7 TRBV7-2 . . CASSLAGLPPGYEQYF TGTGCCAGCAGCTTAGCGGGACTCCCCCCAGGGTACGAGCAGTACTTC
TRBJ2-1 TRBV7-3 TRBD2 . CASSPGLAGYNEQFF TGTGCCAGCAGCCCTGGACTAGCGGGTTACAATGAGCAGTTCTTC
TRBJ2-3 TRBV5-1 TRBD2 . CASSPGTSGRGDTQYF TGCGCCAGCAGCCCGGGGACTAGCGGGAGAGGAGATACGCAGTATTTT
TRBJ2-7 TRBV4-3 TRBD2 . CASSQDRGGSYEQYF TGCGCCAGCAGCCAAGATAGAGGCGGGAGCTACGAGCAGTACTTC
TRBJ2-2 TRBV9 . . CASSVGAGRGYTGELFF TGTGCCAGCAGCGTAGGTGCCGGAAGGGGGTACACCGGGGAGCTGTTTTTT
TRBJ2-5 TRBV2 . many CASSARGTQYF TGTGCCAGCAGTGCCCGGGGGACCCAGTACTTC
TRBJ1-5 TRBV4-2 . . CASSQEAQGTGNQPQHF TGTGCCAGCAGCCAGGAGGCCCAGGGAACGGGCAATCAGCCCCAGCATTTT
TRBJ1-4 TRBV7-2 . . CASSLGPGYNEKLFF TGTGCCAGCAGCTTAGGTCCAGGTTATAATGAAAAACTGTTTTTT
TRBJ2-2 TRBV6-1 TRBD1 . CASSRDRTGAGELFF TGTGCCAGCAGTCGGGACAGGACGGGTGCCGGGGAGCTGTTTTTT
TRBJ2-2 TRBV7-2 TRBD1 few CASSLPQGATGELFF TGTGCCAGCAGCTTGCCCCAGGGGGCCACCGGGGAGCTGTTTTTT
TRBJ1-2 TRBV7-3 TRBD1 once CASSLQRQGRYTF TGTGCCAGCAGTCTCCAGCGACAGGGGAGATACACCTTC
TRBJ2-7 TRBV28 TRBD2 . CASRSGVYEQYF TGTGCCAGCCGGAGCGGGGTATACGAGCAGTACTTC
TRBJ2-6 TRBV5-1 . . CASSLAVGSGANVLTF TGCGCCAGCAGCTTGGCCGTGGGATCTGGGGCCAACGTCCTGACTTTC
TRBJ2-1 TRBV28 . many CASSLLANWNEQFF TGTGCCAGCAGTTTGCTAGCGAATTGGAATGAGCAGTTCTTC
TRBJ2-7 TRBV7-9 . . CASSSQRPATYEQYF TGTGCCAGCAGCTCCCAAAGACCAGCAACCTACGAGCAGTACTTC
TRBJ1-5 TRBV5-1 . . CASSLGRILNQPQHF TGCGCCAGCAGCTTGGGACGGATCCTCAATCAGCCCCAGCATTTT
TRBJ2-7 TRBV5-4 TRBD2 . CASSLGGLADNEQYF TGTGCCAGCAGCTTGGGGGGACTAGCGGACAACGAGCAGTACTTC
TRBJ2-3 TRBV19 . . CASSIIRKATTDTQYF TGTGCCAGTAGCATAATCCGGAAGGCGACCACAGATACGCAGTATTTT
TRBJ2-7 TRBV5-1 TRBD2 . CASSLRASGSYEQYF TGCGCCAGCAGCTTGAGGGCTAGCGGGAGTTACGAGCAGTACTTC
TRBJ2-7 TRBV2 . . CASSRQIYEQYF TGTGCCAGCAGTAGACAGATCTACGAGCAGTACTTC
TRBJ1-5 TRBV7-8 . . CASSPFGGGNQPQHF TGTGCCAGCAGCCCCTTCGGGGGGGGCAATCAGCCCCAGCATTTT
TRBJ2-5 TRBV9 TRBD2 . CASSVASGKETQYF TGTGCCAGCAGCGTAGCTAGCGGGAAAGAGACCCAGTACTTC
TRBJ2-7 TRBV5-1 TRBD1 . CASSLAGTGLGEQYF TGCGCCAGCAGCCTCGCCGGGACAGGGCTGGGGGAGCAGTACTTC
TRBJ2-1 TRBV9 . few CASSSRTRGDEQFF TGTGCCAGCAGCTCTCGAACGCGGGGAGATGAGCAGTTCTTC
TRBJ1-2 TRBV19 . . CASNPGRSPNGYTF TGTGCCAGTAACCCCGGACGGAGCCCCAATGGCTACACCTTC